This T cell receptor beta chain was sequenced during a study of a mutant IDH1 vaccine in newly diagnosed glioma. Turning to the study itself: Vaccination followed radiotherapy alone by 4-6 weeks, or accompanied temozolomide cycles. Patients previously underwent radiotherapy, temozolomide, or both, and most underwent both.

TCRdb's table, derived via immunoSEQ multiplex PCR, lists solely in-frame clones and lacks some. The table has roughly 39,000 clones, approximately 80% seen once. As regards this clone: The antigen is not known.

J lost 5 bases, V lost 3 bases, and 1 base had no gene match. Looked up from germline, CDR1 is LNHDA and CDR2 is SQIVND (reference sequence). The CDR3 loop spans 14 amino acids. The time point: week 5, during vaccination. A 20-mer mutant IDH1 peptide at 300 ug was injected subcutaneously with topical imiquimod. Study outcomes and limitations: Pseudoprogression appeared unlinked to shifts in leading peripheral T cell clonotypes.

The chain employs TRBV19 and TRBJ1-6, with 7 nucleotides matching TRBD1. The specimen was PBMCs, collected from a glioma patient whose treatment included an IDH1 peptide vaccine. The origin of this receptor is a man in his forties with glioma. Here the CDR3 reads CASSMGQNNSPLHF. In DNA form, the CDR3 reads TGTGCCAGTAGTATGGGACAGAATAATTCACCCCTCCACTTT.